The 9 T cell receptor beta chains in this list originate from one sample, sequenced in a study of OX40 agonist ivuxolimab in advanced cancers. Clones were sequenced by immunoSEQ multiplex PCR, and TCRdb holds only the in-frame ones, with some missing. The table has approximately 74,000 clones, 90% to 95% seen once. Specimen: CD4+ or CD8+ T cells sorted from blood, collected in a trial of the OX40 agonist ivuxolimab. All receptors come from an adult with an advanced solid tumor such as melanoma, head and neck, liver or kidney cancer.

The chain has TRBV11-2 and TRBJ1-5, with a tentative D call TRBD1 (6 bases). The CDR3 sequence is 16 residues long. V shed 1 base and J shed 5 bases, with 15 bases lying between them. Germline-derived CDR1 and CDR2 are SGHAT and FQNNGV. In DNA, the CDR3 is TGTGCCAGCAGCTTAGGAACAGGGAGTTATTATCAGCCCCAGCATTTT. This encodes CASSLGTGSYYQPQHF.

This chain links TRBV19 with TRBJ1-1; 8 positions match TRBD1. Trimming cost V 3 bases and J 0 bases; bases outside gene matches: 3. The CDR3 covers 15 residues. Germline loops: CDR1 LNHDA, CDR2 SQIVND (reference sequence). CDR3 loop: CASSMTGALNTEAFF. The CDR3, as DNA: TGTGCCAGTAGTATGACAGGGGCACTGAACACTGAAGCTTTCTTT.

The chain combines TRBV9 with TRBJ1-4; 7 nucleotides align to TRBD1. J gave up 0 bases and V 3 bases, and 2 bases lay outside the gene matches. The germline gives CDR1 SGDLS, CDR2 YYNGEE. CDR3 length: 15 amino acids. DNA of the CDR3: TGTGCCAGCAGCGCCGGGACAGCAACTAATGAAAAACTGTTTTTT. It is translated as CASSAGTATNEKLFF.

The count of this clone is one. The chain combines TRBV5-6 with TRBJ1-1; D is uncertain. The V end lost 4 bases, the J end lost 5 bases, and 9 bases lay between the germline ends. The CDR3 extends over 12 amino acids. Germline V gives CDR1 SGHDT, CDR2 YYEEEE. CDR3: CASSLARTEAFF. CDR3 DNA sequence: TGTGCCAGCAGCCTCGCGCGGACTGAAGCTTTCTTT.

The V gene is TRBV6-6, the J gene TRBJ2-7, with D possibly matching TRBD2 (5 bases). The CDR3 length is 12 residues. V was clipped by 5 bases and J by 6 bases, with 11 bases between them. Germline V gene lookup returns CDR1 MNHNY and CDR2 SVGAGI (reference sequence). The CDR3 nucleotides are TGTGCCAGCAGTCCCTACCGGGGCGAGCAGTACTTC. Protein product: CASSPYRGEQYF.

This rearrangement joins TRBV5-1 to TRBJ1-2; 10 bases are shared with TRBD1. The CDR3 totals 15 residues. CDR1 and CDR2 from the germline V gene are SGHRS and YFSETQ. The ends lost 6 bases at V and 7 bases at J; junction bases unmatched: 12. The CDR3 loop is CASTTGDRGVGGYTF. In DNA form, the CDR3 reads TGCGCCAGCACCACAGGGGACAGGGGAGTCGGTGGCTACACCTTC.

The V and J genes are TRBV21-1 and TRBJ1-1. TRBV21-1 is a documented pseudogene. This CDR3 region has 15 residues. The CDR3 region is CASSARGEGNTEAFF. DNA of the CDR3: TGTGCCAGCAGCGCCCGGGGGGAGGGGAACACTGAAGCTTTCTTT.

This clone was seen a handful of times. The rearrangement links TRBV7-6 to TRBJ1-1; a possible D gene is TRBD1 (6 bases). The CDR3 is made up of 13 amino acids. Trimming pared 0 bases from V and 11 bases from J, leaving 13 bases between. Germline V gene lookup returns CDR1 SGHVS and CDR2 FNYEAQ. The CDR3 protein is CASSLAQGRRAFF. CDR3 nucleotides: TGTGCCAGCAGCTTAGCCCAGGGGAGGAGGGCTTTCTTT.

V and J are TRBV25-1 and TRBJ1-1; D uncertain. CDR3 size: 13 residues. The germline V gene encodes CDR1 MGHDK and CDR2 SYGVNS. V was cut by 1 base and J by 1 base, with 4 bases left in between. CDR3 amino acids: CASSEWQNTEAFF. The CDR3 nucleotides read TGTGCCAGCAGTGAATGGCAGAACACTGAAGCTTTCTTT. Full variable domain (outside the CDR3, taken from reference TRBV25-1 and TRBJ1-1): EADIYQTPRYLVIGTGKKITLECSQTMGHDKMYWYQQDPGMELHLIHYSYGVNSTEKGDLSSESTVSRIRTEHFPLTLESARPSHTSQYLCASSEWQNTEAFFGQGTRLTVV.